What follows describes a single T cell receptor beta chain. The sample belongs to a study of blood T cell repertoires in COVID-19. The wider study: Acute-phase and convalescent COVID-19 samples originated in the United States, Italy and Spain. PBMCs, B-cell-depleted T cells, or T cells provided the cDNA or gDNA that made up the material.

Trimming pared 7 bases from V and 1 base from J, leaving 19 bases between. Germline V gene data show CDR1 as SEHNR and CDR2 as FQNEAQ (reference sequence). There are 16 residues in the CDR3. During active infection, Seattle patients enrolled and were then monitored through disease. Original processing notes: Amplification of reference gene primers provided the estimated nucleated cell counts. Here immunoSEQ multiplex PCR was the method, and the copy in TCRdb shows in-frame clones only, minus some. That table is the source of V, J and clone size, and D and trimming were worked out from the DNA. The table records around 320,000 clones, around nine tenths of them present only once.

The gene calls are TRBV7-9 and TRBJ2-5; D possibly corresponds to TRBD2 (6 bases). This clonotype originated in a woman younger than 45 with COVID-19, enrolled during active disease. Material for sequencing was peripheral blood. Written as DNA, the CDR3 is TGTGCCAGCACCGGAGGGCAGGGAGAGGCCCAAGAGACCCAGTACTTC. As protein: CASTGGQGEAQETQYF.